The 18 T cell receptor beta chains below come from one sample, sequenced in a study of T cell responses to AZD1222 COVID-19 vaccine. TCRdb's copy holds only in-frame clones and misses some; the assay was immunoSEQ multiplex PCR. The data hold some 150,000 clones, with 88% observed a single time. The source was peripheral blood, collected on day 0 of MenACWY control vaccination. Every receptor here comes from an adult in good health.

The chain combines TRBV19 with TRBJ2-3; unclear D gene. The CDR3 consists of 15 residues. V was shortened by 2 bases and J by 2 bases, with 11 bases between the two germline ends. The germline CDR1 and CDR2 sequences are LNHDA and SQIVND (reference sequence). CDR3 sequence reads: CASSITHGYTDTQYF. In nucleotides, the CDR3 is TGTGCCAGTAGTATAACCCACGGATACACAGATACGCAGTATTTT.

The chain recombines TRBV5-1 with TRBJ1-1; 8 bases agree with TRBD1. This CDR3 spans 15 amino acids. The ends lost 3 bases at V and 0 bases at J; junction bases unmatched: 4. Germline V CDR1 and CDR2: SGHRS, YFSETQ. The chain's CDR3 is CASSSQGAMNTEAFF. CDR3 coding DNA: TGCGCCAGCAGCTCGCAGGGGGCCATGAACACTGAAGCTTTCTTT.

The rearrangement joins TRBV27 to TRBJ2-7; 10 bases are a match to TRBD1. The germline CDR1 and CDR2 sequences are MNHEY and SMNVEV (reference sequence). The CDR3 sequence is 14 residues long. V trimming: 6 bases; J trimming: 3 bases; junction bases outside the gene matches: 5. The CDR3 reads CASSPGQGYYEQYF. The CDR3 region has the DNA TGTGCCAGCAGCCCGGGACAGGGGTACTACGAGCAGTACTTC.

The chain links TRBV19 to TRBJ1-1; 8 nucleotides match TRBD1. This CDR3 spans 15 amino acids. V shed 3 bases and J 1 base; nucleotides not matched to a gene: 4. CDR1 is LNHDA, CDR2 SQIVND, per germline (reference sequence). CDR3 bases: TGTGCCAGTAGTATGTTTGGGACAGGGAACACTGAAGCTTTCTTT. Encoded protein: CASSMFGTGNTEAFF.

The J gene is TRBJ2-7, the V gene TRBV7-2; TRBD1 matches 9 bases. CDR1 is SGHTA, CDR2 FQGNSA, per germline. This CDR3 is 15 amino acids long. Unmatched junction bases numbered 10, after V lost 5 bases and J lost 5 bases. The CDR3, as DNA: TGTGCCAGCAGCCCTCCGGGACAGGGAGCCCACGAGCAGTACTTC. It codes for CASSPPGQGAHEQYF. Full variable domain (remainder filled in from reference TRBV7-2 and TRBJ2-7): GAGVSQSPSNKVTEKGKDVELRCDPISGHTALYWYRQSLGQGLEFLIYFQGNSAPDKSGLPSDRFSAERTGGSVSTLTIQRTQQEDSAVYLCASSPPGQGAHEQYFGPGTRLTVT.

J is TRBJ2-7 and V is TRBV19; D tentatively reads TRBD1 or TRBD2 (5 bases each). CDR1 is LNHDA, CDR2 SQIVND, per germline (reference sequence). CDR3 length: 15 amino acids. Between the trimmed V and J ends, which lost 1 base and 1 base, there was a span of 11 bases. The CDR3 region has the DNA TGTGCCAGTAGTATAGTAGGGACCCCATCCTACGAGCAGTACTTC. Amino acid sequence: CASSIVGTPSYEQYF.

J is TRBJ1-5 and V is TRBV27; 10 bases match TRBD1. The CDR3 is made up of 15 amino acids. Germline V gene lookup returns CDR1 MNHEY and CDR2 SMNVEV (reference sequence). Unmatched junction bases numbered 1, after V lost 3 bases and J lost 2 bases. Written as DNA, the CDR3 is TGTGCCAGCAGTTTGGGGACAGGGGGCAATCAGCCCCAGCATTTT. Its protein is CASSLGTGGNQPQHF.

The chain is built from TRBV7-2 and TRBJ2-7; no firm D call. V was shortened by 0 bases and J by 1 base, with 10 bases between the two germline ends. Germline V gene sequence: CDR1 SGHTA, CDR2 FQGNSA. There are 15 residues in the CDR3. The CDR3 spells CASSLAVRASYEQYF. The CDR3 DNA follows: TGTGCCAGCAGCTTAGCAGTACGAGCATCCTACGAGCAGTACTTC.

CDR3 in DNA: TGTGCCAGCAGTTCTGACAGCTACTACGAGCAGTACTTC. Its translation is CASSSDSYYEQYF. The rearrangement uses TRBV6-5 and TRBJ2-7; possibly TRBD1 for D (5 bases). CDR1 is MNHEY, CDR2 SVGAGI, per germline. Trimming removed 4 bases at V and 3 bases at J, with 10 bases between. CDR3 size: 13 residues.

The chain joins TRBV11-3 to TRBJ2-3; 8 nucleotides match TRBD1. With V trimmed by 0 bases and J by 4 bases, 3 bases remained unmatched. The CDR3 is made up of 15 amino acids. CDR1 and CDR2 (germline): SGHNT, YENEEA. The CDR3 protein is CASSLEGTGADTQYF. CDR3 nucleotides: TGTGCCAGCAGCTTAGAAGGGACAGGTGCAGATACGCAGTATTTT. Full variable domain (remainder filled in from reference TRBV11-3 and TRBJ2-3): EAGVVQSPRYKIIEKKQPVAFWCNPISGHNTLYWYLQNLGQGPELLIRYENEEAVDDSQLPKDRFSAERLKGVDSTLKIQPAELGDSAVYLCASSLEGTGADTQYFGPGTRLTVL.

The chain recombines TRBV19 with TRBJ2-1, with TRBD1 identical over 11 bases. Germline CDR1 LNHDA, CDR2 SQIVND (reference sequence). The CDR3 spans 15 residues. Trimming cost V 6 bases and J 3 bases; bases outside gene matches: 4. DNA of the CDR3: TGTGCCAGTAGCCTCGGGACAGGGGGCTACAATGAGCAGTTCTTC. Translation gives CASSLGTGGYNEQFF.

The chain uses TRBV7-8 and TRBJ2-1, with D maybe TRBD1 (5 bases). Germline V gene data show CDR1 as SGHVS and CDR2 as FQNEAQ. CDR3 length: 15 residues. V gave up 1 base and J gave up 2 bases, with 9 bases separating them. CDR3 sequence: CASSLGQGPYNEQFF. In nucleotides, the CDR3 is TGTGCCAGCAGCTTAGGGCAGGGCCCCTACAATGAGCAGTTCTTC.

The chain has TRBV6-2 or TRBV6-3 and TRBJ2-1, with a weak D call TRBD2 (5 bases). The CDR3 sequence is 15 residues long. V was trimmed by 0 bases and J by 3 bases, leaving 9 bases between them. The germline CDR1 and CDR2 sequences are MNHEY and SVGEGT. As DNA, the CDR3 is TGTGCCAGCAGTTACTCGGCTAGCTACTACAATGAGCAGTTCTTC. Its protein is CASSYSASYYNEQFF.

The chain carries TRBV5-4 and TRBJ1-3; no clear D. This CDR3 contains 14 residues. With 0 bases removed from V and 9 bases from J, the gap between germline ends came to 13 bases. Germline CDR1 reads SGHNT; CDR2 reads YYREEE (reference sequence). The CDR3: CASSLEGKAATIYF. The CDR3 DNA is TGTGCCAGCAGCTTGGAAGGGAAAGCAGCCACCATATATTTT.

The chain is built from TRBV5-4 and TRBJ1-1; D not resolved. Looked up from germline, CDR1 is SGHNT and CDR2 is YYREEE (reference sequence). V lost 1 base and J 0 bases, leaving 10 bases between the germline ends. This CDR3 spans 15 amino acids. This CDR3 reads CASSLSGAMNTEAFF. CDR3 in DNA: TGTGCCAGCAGCTTGTCGGGAGCAATGAACACTGAAGCTTTCTTT.

The CDR3 bases are TGTGCCAGCAGCCAAGTAATCCTCAGCTTCGAGCAGTACTTC. Protein product: CASSQVILSFEQYF. V and J are TRBV3-1 (or the pseudogene TRBV3-2) and TRBJ2-7, with D hard to call. V was pared by 1 base and J by 6 bases, with 13 bases between. The CDR3 sequence is 14 residues long. The V gene's germline CDR1 is LGHDT and CDR2 YNNKEL (reference sequence).

The V gene is TRBV3-1 (or the pseudogene TRBV3-2), the J gene TRBJ2-5; D is ambiguous. This CDR3 is built from 16 residues. V dropped 3 bases and J dropped 5 bases, with 19 bases sitting between them. In germline, CDR1 is LGHDT, CDR2 YNNKEL (reference sequence). The CDR3 DNA is TGTGCCAGCAGCCACCATCAAGTTTTAGGGCCGGAGACCCAGTACTTC. This translates into CASSHHQVLGPETQYF.

The gene calls are TRBV12-5 and TRBJ2-1; D is unclear. This CDR3 comprises 13 residues. Germline CDR1 and CDR2: LGHNT and FRNRAP. Trimming stripped 8 bases from V and 1 base from J, with 9 bases between. The CDR3, as DNA: TGTGCTAGTCTAGAAGCATCCTACAATGAGCAGTTCTTC. It encodes CASLEASYNEQFF.